This is a list of T cell receptor beta chains from one sample in a study of beta chain features in type 1 diabetes. Measured with immunoSEQ multiplex PCR; TCRdb has only the in-frame clones, and not every one. The sample holds hundreds of thousands of clones, roughly 13% seen once. Sequencing used naive CD4+ T cells from blood. These receptors all stem from a man in his thirties or forties with type 1 diabetes. CDR3s include the opening cysteine and the closing phenylalanine or tryptophan. Fields, in order: J gene, clone size, V gene, D gene, CDR3 protein, CDR3 DNA. The D gene is left open where the match is weak. Some rows mark clone size as missing; the rest say once, few, many or name a class of expanded clone.

TRBJ1-4 | . | TRBV7-9 | . | CASSSDIQKLFF | TGTGCCAGCAGCTCGGACATTCAAAAACTGTTTTTT
TRBJ2-7 | few | TRBV5-1 | TRBD1 | CASSLVGTGQRWASYEQYF | TGCGCCAGCAGCTTGGTGGGGACAGGACAAAGGTGGGCCTCCTACGAGCAGTACTTC
TRBJ2-5 | . | TRBV25-1 | TRBD2 | CASSERGGSRETQYF | TGTGCCAGCAGCGAGCGCGGGGGTTCTAGGGAGACCCAGTACTTC
TRBJ2-1 | . | TRBV29-1 | . | CSVRDGEIGVNEQFF | TGCAGCGTCCGAGACGGGGAAATAGGAGTCAATGAGCAGTTCTTC
TRBJ2-3 | few | TRBV9 | TRBD2 | CASSPGEGGLDTQYF | TGTGCCAGCAGCCCTGGGGAGGGAGGATTAGATACGCAGTATTTT
TRBJ1-2 | few | TRBV5-8 | TRBD1 | CASSLGQGDGYTF | TGTGCCAGCAGCTTGGGGCAGGGGGATGGCTACACCTTC
TRBJ2-2 | few | TRBV30 | TRBD1 | CASTPGTENTGELFF | TGTGCCTCGACGCCCGGGACAGAGAACACCGGGGAGCTGTTTTTT
TRBJ1-1 | . | TRBV19 | . | CASSMAIPNTEAFF | TGTGCCAGTAGTATGGCCATACCGAACACTGAAGCTTTCTTT
TRBJ2-5 | . | TRBV4-2 | TRBD2 | CASSQDWTGGWKTQYF | TGTGCCAGCAGCCAAGATTGGACGGGAGGATGGAAGACCCAGTACTTC
TRBJ1-5 | few | TRBV28 | . | CASRTTAYQPQHF | TGTGCCAGCAGAACGACAGCTTATCAGCCCCAGCATTTT
TRBJ2-5 | . | TRBV27 | . | CASSLAGLKETQYF | TGTGCCAGCAGTTTAGCGGGCCTAAAAGAGACCCAGTACTTC
TRBJ2-6 | . | TRBV28 | . | CASAHRVSGANVLTF | TGTGCCAGCGCCCACAGGGTCTCTGGGGCCAACGTCCTGACTTTC
TRBJ1-1 | . | TRBV20-1 | . | CSASHPEAFF | TGCAGTGCTAGTCATCCCGAAGCTTTCTTT
TRBJ2-5 | few | TRBV25-1 | . | CASIIAKIQETQYF | TGTGCCAGCATTATCGCGAAGATCCAAGAGACCCAGTACTTC
TRBJ2-2 | . | TRBV18 | TRBD1 | CASSPATGLTGELFF | TGTGCCAGCTCACCCGCGACAGGGCTCACCGGGGAGCTGTTTTTT
TRBJ2-7 | few | TRBV11-2 | TRBD2 | CASSLVAGGPYEQYF | TGTGCCAGCAGCTTAGTAGCGGGAGGGCCCTACGAGCAGTACTTC
TRBJ2-4 | . | TRBV28 | TRBD2 | CASSVAGGLENIQYF | TGTGCCAGCAGTGTAGCGGGAGGGCTTGAAAACATTCAGTACTTC
TRBJ2-3 | . | TRBV6-5 | TRBD2 | CASSYRQGLAGDTQYF | TGTGCCAGCAGTTATAGACAGGGACTAGCAGGAGATACGCAGTATTTT
TRBJ2-3 | . | TRBV16 | . | CASSQLELRTDTQYF | TGTGCCAGCAGCCAACTAGAGCTTCGCACAGATACGCAGTATTTT
TRBJ2-2 | . | TRBV7-3 | . | CASSLTLTHANTGELFF | TGTGCCAGCAGCTTAACCCTGACACACGCGAACACCGGGGAGCTGTTTTTT
TRBJ1-5 | . | TRBV7-9 | TRBD1 | CASSLTGQIEAQHF | TGTGCCAGCAGCTTAACGGGACAGATAGAGGCCCAGCATTTT
TRBJ2-7 | . | TRBV4-2 | TRBD2 | CASSIKLAGDYEQYF | TGTGCCAGCAGCATTAAACTAGCGGGAGACTACGAGCAGTACTTC
TRBJ2-1 | . | TRBV7-9 | TRBD2 | CATPGGTTYNEQFF | TGTGCCACTCCTGGGGGGACTACCTACAATGAGCAGTTCTTC
TRBJ1-1 | . | TRBV18 | . | CASSPGADTEAFF | TGTGCCAGCTCACCAGGGGCGGACACTGAAGCTTTCTTT
TRBJ1-2 | few | TRBV5-1 | . | CASSLDPGQGYGYTF | TGCGCCAGCAGCTTGGATCCGGGTCAAGGCTATGGCTACACCTTC
TRBJ1-1 | many | TRBV29-1 | . | CSVHRPNTEAFF | TGCAGCGTTCACAGGCCGAACACTGAAGCTTTCTTT
TRBJ2-3 | few | TRBV19 | TRBD2 | CASSAHLAGFTDTQYF | TGTGCCAGTAGTGCCCATCTAGCGGGCTTCACAGATACGCAGTATTTT
TRBJ2-7 | . | TRBV5-1 | TRBD2 | CASSLVLAGGSYEQYF | TGCGCCAGCAGCTTGGTACTAGCGGGAGGCTCCTACGAGCAGTACTTC
TRBJ2-7 | few | TRBV18 | TRBD2 | CASSPVAGENEQYF | TGTGCCAGCTCACCAGTAGCGGGAGAGAACGAGCAGTACTTC
TRBJ2-7 | few | TRBV23-1 | TRBD2 | CASSLPPGTSGRARNEQYF | TGCGCCAGCAGTCTCCCTCCCGGGACTAGCGGGAGGGCGAGGAACGAGCAGTACTTC
TRBJ1-1 | few | TRBV28 | . | CASSLWSRGRAFF | TGTGCCAGCAGTTTATGGAGCAGGGGACGAGCTTTCTTT
TRBJ2-7 | few | TRBV9 | TRBD2 | CASSIRLAGVSEQYF | TGTGCCAGCAGCATACGACTAGCGGGAGTGTCGGAGCAGTACTTC
TRBJ1-5 | few | TRBV19 | . | CASSIEPWQPQHF | TGTGCCAGTAGTATTGAGCCATGGCAGCCCCAGCATTTT
TRBJ2-1 | . | TRBV15 | TRBD2 | CATSRVAGGNNEQFF | TGTGCCACCAGCAGAGTAGCGGGAGGGAATAATGAGCAGTTCTTC
TRBJ2-1 | . | TRBV9 | . | CASSVEGGSYNEQFF | TGTGCCAGCAGCGTAGAAGGAGGGTCCTACAATGAGCAGTTCTTC
TRBJ2-2 | . | TRBV5-1 | . | CASSSQGLNTGELFF | TGCGCCAGCAGCTCACAGGGTTTGAACACCGGGGAGCTGTTTTTT
TRBJ1-4 | . | TRBV18 | . | CASSPPQGSREKLFF | TGTGCCAGCTCACCACCCCAGGGGTCGCGCGAAAAACTGTTTTTT
TRBJ2-3 | few | TRBV5-1 | . | CASSVGTTDTQYF | TGCGCCAGCAGCGTCGGTACCACGGATACGCAGTATTTT
TRBJ1-1 | few | TRBV25-1 | . | CASSEQGWSTEAFF | TGTGCCAGCAGTGAACAGGGATGGAGCACTGAAGCTTTCTTT
TRBJ2-1 | few | TRBV28 | TRBD2 | CASSFSSGRAYNEQFF | TGTGCCAGCAGTTTTTCTAGCGGGAGGGCCTACAATGAGCAGTTCTTC
TRBJ2-7 | . | TRBV5-4 | . | CASSLPGRADEQYF | TGTGCCAGCAGCTTGCCAGGCAGGGCGGACGAGCAGTACTTC
TRBJ1-4 | few | TRBV5-4 | . | CASSYPPGEKLFF | TGTGCCAGCAGCTACCCACCGGGGGAAAAACTGTTTTTT
TRBJ1-1 | . | TRBV28 | . | CASSSTGNTEAFF | TGTGCCAGCAGTTCGACAGGGAACACTGAAGCTTTCTTT